The sequence of this T cell receptor (beta chain) was determined in a study of T cells in Graves' hyperthyroidism and ophthalmopathy (dated by TCRdb to between 2017 and 2020). The study in broad terms: Peripheral blood samples were taken at the time of initial diagnosis, prior to any treatment. To identify TCR V-J signatures that set the groups apart, the researchers used a discovery cohort of more than 95 patients, made up of under 45 with Graves' ophthalmopathy and some 60 with stable Graves' hyperthyroidism. Prospective prediction of ophthalmopathy was tested in an independent validation cohort consisting of 18 to 20 hyperthyroidism patients and approximately 16 patients who later progressed to ophthalmopathy. The 90 to 100 discovery patients were randomly split 7:3 into training and test sets. In several Graves' hyperthyroidism patients, the study also compared T-cell repertoires from thyroid tissue with T-cell repertoires from blood. After blood sampling, hyperthyroidism patients were treated with methimazole at a starting dose of 30 mg daily, and ophthalmopathy patients were treated with high-dose intravenous methylprednisolone. TCR Vbeta CDR3 sequencing of roughly 140 peripheral blood samples (over 40 ophthalmopathy, roughly 74 hyperthyroidism and 17 progressor patients) is reported in the paper.

This clonotype was picked up many times. It lacks a known antigen. Per-nucleotide qualities are absent, and no much larger clonotype sits a single base away. Results the study describes overall, beyond this receptor: Sample size was not statistically predetermined, and blinding of investigators to group allocation was not performed. A model built on a 13 V-J signature distinguished ophthalmopathy from stable hyperthyroidism, reaching 85% to 90% sensitivity and around 81% specificity in cross-validation and 80%/75% in testing. Most expanded thyroid clonotypes (frequency above 0.001) were also detected in blood, suggesting blood repertoires may reflect thyroid immune responses. In validation, the model predicted progression to ophthalmopathy with approximately 69% sensitivity and 72% to 75% specificity, a median of 6.5 months before onset.

TCR beta CDR3 regions were amplified from RNA transcripts. A first-round RT-PCR of the TCR CDR3 used the HTBI primer set with the Qiagen OneStep RT-PCR kit. Libraries were constructed in a second round of multiplex PCR, after which size selection and purification were performed. The libraries were sequenced on an Illumina HiSeq2000 using paired-end 100 bp reads. The original methods were these. Raw data were processed with SOAPnuke, discarding reads with adapters, uncalled bases, mean Phred below 15, or no exact constant-primer or identifier match. High-quality paired reads were merged using COPE v1.2.5, and each unique nucleotide sequence was defined as a clonotype. Clonotypes were aligned to IMGT TRBV, TRBD and TRBJ reference segments using MiTCR v1.1. The analysis was restricted to V-J combinations with a frequency above 0.0001, which together covered over 99% of the repertoires. A TCS score was defined as the ratio of F50 (clonal expansion) to E x V (chaos), with BLOSUM62-based TCRdist applied between CDR3 peptides within each V-J. Welch's t-statistics and random forest reduced just over 500 V-J features to 10 to 15, which were used in a naive Bayes classifier (R e1071). TCRdb cleaned the public reads at Q25 with fastp, built clones with MiXCR and kept in-frame beta chains. Entries that share a CDR3 protein sequence are merged under the most common genes and DNA. What appears here as the V and J calls and clone size reflects TCRdb's work, not the paper's. The sample yields some 400,000 distinct CDR3 sequences; 14% were counted once. The ten most abundant clones make up 11% of the sample.

The germline V gene gives CDR1 as MDHEN and CDR2 as SYDVKM. V is pruned by 4 bases and J by 7 bases, leaving 19 bases of the junction without a gene match. From cysteine to phenylalanine, the CDR3 is 18 amino acids long. Only CDR3 DNA remains: 54 bases, in frame from the first base. Stable Graves' hyperthyroidism was defined as the absence of progression to ophthalmopathy over 18 months of follow-up. The hyperthyroidism patients were between 18 and 65 years old and newly diagnosed, with a disease duration of less than 2 months. Any patient with an uncontrolled infection, another autoimmune disease, pregnancy or lactation was excluded. Diagnoses relied on clinical symptoms, serum thyroxine and TRAb, thyroid ultrasound and orbital computed tomography. PBMCs were isolated from about 10 ml of fresh peripheral blood by Ficoll-Paque density gradient centrifugation. Total RNA was extracted using Trizol reagent, and RNA quality was assessed on an Agilent 2100 Bioanalyzer.

Here the chain combines TRBV28 and TRBJ2-1; 7 central bases correspond to TRBD2. The TCR was taken from a woman aged 60 to 75 with Graves' hyperthyroidism. Sequencing was performed on blood. The CDR3 region: CASSSFGAPRGGSNEQFF. The bases read TGTGCCAGCAGTTCATTCGGGGCGCCGAGGGGCGGGAGTAATGAGCAGTTCTTC.